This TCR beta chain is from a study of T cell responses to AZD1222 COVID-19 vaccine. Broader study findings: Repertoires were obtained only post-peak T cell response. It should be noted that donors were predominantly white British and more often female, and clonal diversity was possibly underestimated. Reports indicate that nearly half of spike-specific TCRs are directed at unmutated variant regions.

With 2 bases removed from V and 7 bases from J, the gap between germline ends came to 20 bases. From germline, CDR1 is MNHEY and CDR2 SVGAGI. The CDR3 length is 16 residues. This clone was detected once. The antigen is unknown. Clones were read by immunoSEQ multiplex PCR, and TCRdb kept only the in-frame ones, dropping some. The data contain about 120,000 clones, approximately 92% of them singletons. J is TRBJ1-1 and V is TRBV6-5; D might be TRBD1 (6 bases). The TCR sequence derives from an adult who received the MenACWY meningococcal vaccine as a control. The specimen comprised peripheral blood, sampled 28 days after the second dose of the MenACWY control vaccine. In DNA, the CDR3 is TGTGCCAGCAGTTACCAGCCAGGACAGCCCCATGTTGAAGCTTTCTTT. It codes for CASSYQPGQPHVEAFF.